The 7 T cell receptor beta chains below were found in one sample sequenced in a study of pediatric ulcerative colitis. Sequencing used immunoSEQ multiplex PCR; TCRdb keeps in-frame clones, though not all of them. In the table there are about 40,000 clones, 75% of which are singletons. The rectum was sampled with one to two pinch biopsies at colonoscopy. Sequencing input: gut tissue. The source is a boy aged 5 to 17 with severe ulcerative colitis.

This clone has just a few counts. CDR3 sequence reads: CASSSHGQRNTEAFF. The CDR3 DNA reads TGTGCCAGCAGCTCCCATGGCCAGAGGAACACTGAAGCTTTCTTT. V and J are TRBV7-9 and TRBJ1-1; no definite D call. Germline loops: CDR1 SEHNR, CDR2 FQNEAQ (reference sequence). The CDR3 sequence is 15 residues long. V was pared by 4 bases and J by 1 base, with 13 bases between.

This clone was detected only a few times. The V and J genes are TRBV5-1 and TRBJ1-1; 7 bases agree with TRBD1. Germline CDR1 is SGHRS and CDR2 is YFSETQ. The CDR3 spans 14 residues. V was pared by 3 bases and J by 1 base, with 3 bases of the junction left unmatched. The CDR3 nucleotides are TGCGCCAGCAGCTCCCAGGGGGGGAACACTGAAGCTTTCTTT. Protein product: CASSSQGGNTEAFF.

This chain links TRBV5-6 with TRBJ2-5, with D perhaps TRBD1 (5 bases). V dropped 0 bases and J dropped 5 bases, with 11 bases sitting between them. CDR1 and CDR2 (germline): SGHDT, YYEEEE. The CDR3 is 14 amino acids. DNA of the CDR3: TGTGCCAGCAGCTTGGAGGGGCCCCGGGAGACCCAGTACTTC. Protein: CASSLEGPRETQYF.

CDR3 sequence reads: CASSSEHSEAFF. The CDR3 DNA sequence: TGTGCCAGTAGTTCTGAACACAGTGAAGCTTTCTTT. The genes are TRBV19 and TRBJ1-1; D remains unclear. This CDR3 contains 12 residues. In germline, CDR1 is LNHDA, CDR2 SQIVND (reference sequence). Trimming pared 5 bases from V and 7 bases from J, leaving 11 bases between.

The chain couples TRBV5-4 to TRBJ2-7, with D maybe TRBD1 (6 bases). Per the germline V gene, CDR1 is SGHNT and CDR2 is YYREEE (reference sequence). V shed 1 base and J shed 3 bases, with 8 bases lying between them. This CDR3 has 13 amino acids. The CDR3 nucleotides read TGTGCCAGCAGCTTGACAGGGAACTACGAGCAGTACTTC. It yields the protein CASSLTGNYEQYF.

The CDR3 DNA reads TGTGCCAGCTCACCAGAACAGTCTGAAGCTTTCTTT. This codes for CASSPEQSEAFF. The rearrangement joins TRBV18 to TRBJ1-1; D uncertain. This CDR3 spans 12 amino acids. V lost 2 bases and J 6 bases, leaving 7 bases between the germline ends. Germline values: CDR1 KGHSH, CDR2 LQKENI.

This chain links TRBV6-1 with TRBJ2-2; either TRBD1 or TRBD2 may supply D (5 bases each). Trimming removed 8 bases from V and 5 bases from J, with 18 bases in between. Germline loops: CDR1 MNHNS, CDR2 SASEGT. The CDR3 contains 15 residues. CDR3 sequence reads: CASRPGGRQTGELFF. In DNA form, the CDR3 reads TGTGCCAGCCGACCTGGGGGTAGACAAACCGGGGAGCTGTTTTTT.